Shown below are 3 T cell receptor beta chains from a single sample sequenced in a study of blood T cells in healthy people across ages. Primers used in a second PCR of roughly 6 to 11 cycles were a sample-barcoded 5' primer and a J-beta primer mix. TCRdb re-called the 5' RACE reads through MiXCR, storing one row per CDR3 protein. The profile shows 1.5 million to 2 million distinct CDR3 sequences, around half of them singletons. Sequencing was performed on blood. The receptors here all came from a middle-aged woman in good health.

This sequence joins TRBV28 and TRBJ2-7; D gene unclear. Germline V gives CDR1 MDHEN, CDR2 SYDVKM. The CDR3 is 13 residues long. Trimming shortened V by 7 bases and J by 5 bases, and 15 bases separated the two germline ends. CDR3 residues: CASTDPAVNEQYF. CDR3 bases: TGTGCCAGCACTGATCCCGCGGTCAACGAGCAGTACTTC.

In DNA form, the CDR3 reads TGCGCCAGCAGCAGGGGACAGGGTGAAGATGAAAAACTGTTTTTT. Encoded protein: CASSRGQGEDEKLFF. V usage is TRBV5-1 and J usage is TRBJ1-4, with 9 bases that match TRBD1. The germline V gene encodes CDR1 SGHRS and CDR2 YFSETQ. There are 15 residues in the CDR3. V was clipped by 4 bases and J by 6 bases; unmatched bases: 7.

This clonotype was observed a single time. Being one base from a much bigger clone, this may be a read error. The chain uses TRBV7-2 and TRBJ2-3; no clear D. V lost 4 bases, J lost 0 bases, and 8 bases lay in between. In germline, CDR1 is SGHTA, CDR2 FQGNSA. This CDR3 spans 14 amino acids. In DNA form, the CDR3 reads TGTGCCAGCAGCTCAGCGAAGAGCACAGATACGCAGTATTTT. Its translation is CASSSAKSTDTQYF.